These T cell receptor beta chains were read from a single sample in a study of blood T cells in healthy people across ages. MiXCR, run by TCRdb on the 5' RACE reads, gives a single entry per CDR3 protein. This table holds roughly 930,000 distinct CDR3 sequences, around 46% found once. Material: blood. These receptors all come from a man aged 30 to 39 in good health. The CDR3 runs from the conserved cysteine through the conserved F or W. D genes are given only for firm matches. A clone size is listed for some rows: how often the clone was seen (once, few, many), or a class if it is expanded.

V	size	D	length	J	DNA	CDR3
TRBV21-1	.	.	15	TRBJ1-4	TGTGCCAGCAGCCATGATCTAGGGGTGCATCGGAAACTGTTTTTT	CASSHDLGVHRKLFF
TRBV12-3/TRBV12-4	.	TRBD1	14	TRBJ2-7	TGTGCCAGCAGGGACAAGACAGGGTCCGACGAGCAGTACTTC	CASRDKTGSDEQYF
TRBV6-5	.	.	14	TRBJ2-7	TGTGCCAGCAGTTGGGGTCTCTCCTCCTACGAGCAGTACTTC	CASSWGLSSYEQYF
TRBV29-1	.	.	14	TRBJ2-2	TGCAGCGTTGAAGGACAGAAGAACACCGGGGAGCTGTTTTTT	CSVEGQKNTGELFF
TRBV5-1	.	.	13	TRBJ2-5	TGCGCCAGCAGCATCGTAGGGTCGGAGACCCAGTACTTC	CASSIVGSETQYF
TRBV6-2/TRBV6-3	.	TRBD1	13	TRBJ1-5	TGTGCCAGCAGTCGACAGGGTAGTCAGCCCCAGCATTTT	CASSRQGSQPQHF
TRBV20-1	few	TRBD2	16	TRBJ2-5	TGCAGTGCTAAGACTAGCGGGGGGGCCATCCAAGAGACCCAGTACTTC	CSAKTSGGAIQETQYF
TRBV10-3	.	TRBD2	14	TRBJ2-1	TGTGCCATCAGTAGTGCTAGCGGAGGCAATGAGCAGTTCTTC	CAISSASGGNEQFF
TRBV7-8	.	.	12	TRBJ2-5	TGTGCCAGCAGAAACAGGGAAGAGACCCAGTACTTC	CASRNREETQYF
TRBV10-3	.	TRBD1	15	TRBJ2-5	TGTGCCATCAGTGAGTCGGGGCAGGGGGTGAAGACCCAGTACTTC	CAISESGQGVKTQYF
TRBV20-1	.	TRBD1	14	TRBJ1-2	TGCAGTGCTTATCGACAGGGATCTAACTATGGCTACACCTTC	CSAYRQGSNYGYTF
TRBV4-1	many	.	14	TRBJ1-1	TGCGCCAGCAGGGACAGCGGACAGTACACTGAAGCTTTCTTT	CASRDSGQYTEAFF
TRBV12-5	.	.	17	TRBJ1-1	TGTGCTAGTGGTTTGTTAGATCGGGGACCCTGGAACACTGAAGCTTTCTTT	CASGLLDRGPWNTEAFF
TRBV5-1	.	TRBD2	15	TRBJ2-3	TGCGCCAGCAGCTTGTCAACGGGGGGGCCAGATACGCAGTATTTT	CASSLSTGGPDTQYF
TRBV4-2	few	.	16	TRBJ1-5	TGTGCCAGCAGCCCTCAAGAAGCTAGAGGGAATCAGCCCCAGCATTTT	CASSPQEARGNQPQHF
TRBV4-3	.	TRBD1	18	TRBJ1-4	TGCGCCAGCAGCTACATCTGGGACAGGGGTGCAACTAATGAAAAACTGTTTTTT	CASSYIWDRGATNEKLFF
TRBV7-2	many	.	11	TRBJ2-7	TGTGCCAGCAGCAACCGCGAAGAGCAGTACTTC	CASSNREEQYF
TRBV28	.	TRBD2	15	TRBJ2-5	TGTGCCAGCAGTTTAAGGCTAGCGGGGCGAGAGACCCAGTACTTC	CASSLRLAGRETQYF
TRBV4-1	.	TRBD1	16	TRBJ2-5	TGCGCCAGCAGCCAAGATGTCCGACAGGGACAAGAGACCCAGTACTTC	CASSQDVRQGQETQYF
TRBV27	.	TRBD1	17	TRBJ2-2	TGTGCCAGCAGTTTAAGAACCAGGGACAGGGGTAGCGGGGAGCTGTTTTTT	CASSLRTRDRGSGELFF
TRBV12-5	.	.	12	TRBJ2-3	TGTGCTAGTGGTTCTGAGCTGGATACGCAGTATTTT	CASGSELDTQYF
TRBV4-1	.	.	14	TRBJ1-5	TGCACCAGCAGCCAAGGCGGTAGCAATCAGCCCCAGCATTTT	CTSSQGGSNQPQHF
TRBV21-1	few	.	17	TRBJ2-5	TGTGCCAGCAGCAAAGCAGGGAGGCAATTTCGCGAAGAGACCCAGTACTTC	CASSKAGRQFREETQYF
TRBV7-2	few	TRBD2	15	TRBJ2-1	TGTGCCAGCAGCTTAGCTGCGGGGGGGTTGGATGAGCAGTTCTTC	CASSLAAGGLDEQFF
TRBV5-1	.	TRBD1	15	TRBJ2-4	TGCGCCAGCAGCCTAACAGGGGGCTTCCAAAACATTCAGTACTTC	CASSLTGGFQNIQYF
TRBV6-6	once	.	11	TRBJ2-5	TGTGCCACCATCGGGTTGGAGACCCAGTACTTC	CATIGLETQYF
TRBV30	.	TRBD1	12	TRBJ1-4	TGTGCCAGTAGTACAGGGGGAGAAAAACTGTTTTTT	CASSTGGEKLFF
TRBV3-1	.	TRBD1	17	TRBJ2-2	TGTGCCAGCAGCCAAGAGGGCAGGGGGCTTCATGCCGGGGAGCTGTTTTTT	CASSQEGRGLHAGELFF
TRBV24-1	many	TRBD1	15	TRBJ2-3	TGTGCCACCAGTGATCGTCGGACAGGGACAGATACGCAGTATTTT	CATSDRRTGTDTQYF
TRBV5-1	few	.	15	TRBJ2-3	TGCGCCAGCAGCTTGGGCGGGTCAGACCCAGATACGCAGTATTTT	CASSLGGSDPDTQYF
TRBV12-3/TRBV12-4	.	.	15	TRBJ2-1	TGTGCCAGCAGTCCCCGACTGGGGGCCGCCAATGAGCAGTTCTTC	CASSPRLGAANEQFF
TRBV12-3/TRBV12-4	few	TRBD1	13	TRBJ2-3	TGTGCCAGCAGTGTACGGACAGGGGGTACGCAGTATTTT	CASSVRTGGTQYF
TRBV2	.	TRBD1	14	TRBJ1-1	TGTGCCAGCAGCCGGAATCAGGGGGGGACTGAAGCTTTCTTT	CASSRNQGGTEAFF
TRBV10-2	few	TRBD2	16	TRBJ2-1	TGCGCCAGCAAAGACACCGGGGGGGCCTACTACAATGAGCAGTTCTTC	CASKDTGGAYYNEQFF
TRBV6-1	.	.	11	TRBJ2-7	TGTGCCAGCTGGGCCCCCTACGAGCAGTACTTC	CASWAPYEQYF
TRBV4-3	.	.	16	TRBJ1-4	TGCGCCAGCAGCCAAGGTCTACGGACCACTAATGAAAAACTGTTTTTT	CASSQGLRTTNEKLFF
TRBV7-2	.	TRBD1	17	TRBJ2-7	TGTGCCAGCAGCTTAGCTGCGACTACCCACAGGGGGAACGAGCAGTACTTC	CASSLAATTHRGNEQYF
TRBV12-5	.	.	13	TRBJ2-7	TGTGCTAGTGGTTTGGTATCCTCCTACGAGCAGTACTTC	CASGLVSSYEQYF
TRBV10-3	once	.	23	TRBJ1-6	TGTGCCATCAGTGAGTCGACCCCACCAACGGGCCAGGGCCTTAAGACGGGGGATTCACCCCTCCACTTT	CAISESTPPTGQGLKTGDSPLHF
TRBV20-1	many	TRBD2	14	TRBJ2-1	TGCAGTGCTAGATCCGCTAGCGGTCTCAATGAGCAGTTCTTC	CSARSASGLNEQFF
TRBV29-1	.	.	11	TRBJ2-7	TGCAGCGTTGAACGGGGTGACGAGCAGTACTTC	CSVERGDEQYF
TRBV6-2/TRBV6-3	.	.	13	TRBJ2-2	TGTGCCAGCAGTTACCTCGGTGCCGGGGAGCTGTTTTTT	CASSYLGAGELFF
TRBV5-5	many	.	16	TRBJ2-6	TGTGCCAGCAGCCCAGAGAGGTTCTCTGGGGCCAACGTCCTGACTTTC	CASSPERFSGANVLTF
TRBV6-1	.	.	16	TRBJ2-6	TGTGCCAGCAGTGAACGGTCCGGGAGTGGGGCCAACGTCCTGACTTTC	CASSERSGSGANVLTF
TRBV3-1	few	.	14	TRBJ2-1	TGTGCCAGCAGCCCCTGGTACTCACACGATGAGCAGTTCTTC	CASSPWYSHDEQFF
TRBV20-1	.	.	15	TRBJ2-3	TGCAGTGCTCATGAGGGTCTGGGGGGCGCAGATACGCAGTATTTT	CSAHEGLGGADTQYF
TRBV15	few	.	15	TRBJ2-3	TGTGCCACCAGCGAGGGGTATGGGATCACAGATACGCAGTATTTT	CATSEGYGITDTQYF
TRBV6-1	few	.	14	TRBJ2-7	TGTGCCATCGATCAGGACCGTCTCTTAAGCGAGCAGTACTTC	CAIDQDRLLSEQYF
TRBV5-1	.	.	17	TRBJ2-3	TGCGCCAGCAGCCCCGAGGGATGGAGGGAGTCTACAGATACGCAGTATTTT	CASSPEGWRESTDTQYF
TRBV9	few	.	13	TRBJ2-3	TGTGCCAGCGGCCGGGGCCTGGCAGATACGCAGTATTTT	CASGRGLADTQYF